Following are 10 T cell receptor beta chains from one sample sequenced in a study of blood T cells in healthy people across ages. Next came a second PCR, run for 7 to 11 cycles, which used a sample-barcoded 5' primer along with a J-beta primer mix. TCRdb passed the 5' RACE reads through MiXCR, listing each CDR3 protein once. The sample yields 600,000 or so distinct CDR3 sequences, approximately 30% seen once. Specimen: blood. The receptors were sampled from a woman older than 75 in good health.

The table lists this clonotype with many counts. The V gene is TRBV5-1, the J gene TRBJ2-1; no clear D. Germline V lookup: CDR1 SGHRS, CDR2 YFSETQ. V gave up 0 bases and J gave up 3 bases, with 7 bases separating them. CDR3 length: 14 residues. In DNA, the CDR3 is TGCGCCAGCAGCTTGGGCCAGGTCTACAATGAGCAGTTCTTC. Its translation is CASSLGQVYNEQFF.

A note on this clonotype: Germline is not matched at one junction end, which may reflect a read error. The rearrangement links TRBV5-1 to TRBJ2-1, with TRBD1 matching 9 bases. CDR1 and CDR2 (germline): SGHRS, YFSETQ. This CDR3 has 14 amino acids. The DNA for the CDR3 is TGCGCCGGCAGCACCGGACAGGGGACCTACGAGCAGTTCTTC. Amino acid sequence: CAGSTGQGTYEQFF.

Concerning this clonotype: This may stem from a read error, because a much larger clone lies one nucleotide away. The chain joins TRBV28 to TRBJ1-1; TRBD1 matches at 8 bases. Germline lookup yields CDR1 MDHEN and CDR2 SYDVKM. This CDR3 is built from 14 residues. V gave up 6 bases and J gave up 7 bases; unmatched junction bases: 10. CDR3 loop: CASRRDRGAGEAFF. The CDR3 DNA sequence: TGTGCCAGCAGACGTGACAGGGGCGCGGGTGAAGCTTTCTTT.

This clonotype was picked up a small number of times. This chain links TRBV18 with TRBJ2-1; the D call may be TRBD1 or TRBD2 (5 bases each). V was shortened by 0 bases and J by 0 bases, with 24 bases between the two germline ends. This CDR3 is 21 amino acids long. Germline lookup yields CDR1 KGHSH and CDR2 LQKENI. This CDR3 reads CASSPPGMIPGAASSYNEQFF. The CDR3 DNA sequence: TGTGCCAGCTCACCACCGGGCATGATACCCGGGGCGGCCAGCTCCTACAATGAGCAGTTCTTC. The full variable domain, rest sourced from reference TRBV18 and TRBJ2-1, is NAGVMQNPRHLVRRRGQEARLRCSPMKGHSHVYWYRQLPEEGLKFMVYLQKENIIDESGMPKERFSAEFPKEGPSILRIQQVVRGDSAAYFCASSPPGMIPGAASSYNEQFFGPGTRLTVL.

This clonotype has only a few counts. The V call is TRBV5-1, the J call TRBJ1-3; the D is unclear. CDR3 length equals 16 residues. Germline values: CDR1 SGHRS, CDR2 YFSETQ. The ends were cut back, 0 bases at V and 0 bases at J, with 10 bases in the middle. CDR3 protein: CASSLAGSNSGNTIYF. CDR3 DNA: TGCGCCAGCAGCTTGGCCGGTAGCAACTCTGGAAACACCATATATTTT.

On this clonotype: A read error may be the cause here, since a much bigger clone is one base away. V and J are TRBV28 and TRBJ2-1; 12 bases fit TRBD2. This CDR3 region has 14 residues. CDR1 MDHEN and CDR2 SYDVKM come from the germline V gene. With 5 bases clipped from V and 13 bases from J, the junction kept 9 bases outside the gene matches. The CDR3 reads CASSTSGGLETQFF. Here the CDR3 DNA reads TGTGCCAGCAGTACTAGCGGGGGGCTAGAGACCCAGTTCTTC.

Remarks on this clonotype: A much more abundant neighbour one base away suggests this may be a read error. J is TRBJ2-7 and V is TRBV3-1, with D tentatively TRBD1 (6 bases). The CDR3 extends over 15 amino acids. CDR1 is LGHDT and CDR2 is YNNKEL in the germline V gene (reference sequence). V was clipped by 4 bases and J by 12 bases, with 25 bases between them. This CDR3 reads CASSPLQGRGETRYF. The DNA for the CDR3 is TGTGCCAGCAGCCCCCTACAGGGACGAGGAGAGACCCGGTACTTC.

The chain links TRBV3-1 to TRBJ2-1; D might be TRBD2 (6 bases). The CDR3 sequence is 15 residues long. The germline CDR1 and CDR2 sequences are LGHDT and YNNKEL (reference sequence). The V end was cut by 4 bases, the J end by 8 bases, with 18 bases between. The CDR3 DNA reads TGTGCCAGCAGCCCCCCCGGGGGAAGGATCTATGAGCAGTTCTTC. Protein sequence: CASSPPGGRIYEQFF.

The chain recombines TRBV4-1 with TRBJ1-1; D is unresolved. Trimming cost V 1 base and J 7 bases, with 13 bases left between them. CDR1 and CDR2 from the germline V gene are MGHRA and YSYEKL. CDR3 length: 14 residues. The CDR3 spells CASSQVSAGSEAFF. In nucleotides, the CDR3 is TGCGCCAGCAGCCAAGTCAGCGCTGGGAGTGAAGCTTTCTTT.

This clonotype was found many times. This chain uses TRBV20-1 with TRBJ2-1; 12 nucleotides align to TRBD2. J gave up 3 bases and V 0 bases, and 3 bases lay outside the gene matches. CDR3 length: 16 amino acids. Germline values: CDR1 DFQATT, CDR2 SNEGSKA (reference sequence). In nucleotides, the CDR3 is TGCAGTGCTAGAGATCTGACTAGCGGGGGCTACAATGAGCAGTTCTTC. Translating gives CSARDLTSGGYNEQFF.